This entry lists 19 T cell receptor beta chains sequenced from one sample in a study of cytomegalovirus exposure and HLA in healthy donors. The study ran its PCR with 60 Vbeta and 13 Jbeta primers. Data came from immunoSEQ multiplex PCR; TCRdb stores just in-frame clones and leaves some out. This table has 90,000 to 110,000 clones, more than 60% appearing once. Material for sequencing was PBMCs. The receptors were sampled from a male donor in good health and CMV-seronegative.

The chain employs TRBV15 and TRBJ1-5; perhaps TRBD1 as D (5 bases). CDR1 and CDR2 (germline): LNHNV, YYDKDF (reference sequence). Trimming left V 1 base short and J 5 bases short, with 18 bases between. CDR3 size: 17 residues. The CDR3, as DNA: TGTGCCACCAGCAGAGGTGGTGAGTGGAGGGGAGATCAGCCCCAGCATTTT. It encodes CATSRGGEWRGDQPQHF.

The J gene is TRBJ2-7, the V gene TRBV14; the match to TRBD1 covers 9 bases. After removal of 1 base from V and 6 bases from J, the junction contained 4 bases not matched to a gene. CDR1 and CDR2 from the germline V gene are SGHDN and FVKESK. This CDR3 region has 14 residues. The CDR3 nucleotides read TGTGCCAGCAGCCAAGGGACAGGGGATTTCGAGCAGTACTTC. It is translated as CASSQGTGDFEQYF.

This clone occurred a few times. V and J are TRBV29-1 and TRBJ2-7; 7 bases are a match to TRBD1. The CDR3 contains 13 residues. J gave up 1 base and V 6 bases, and 6 bases lay outside the gene matches. Germline V gives CDR1 SQVTM, CDR2 ANQGSEA. CDR3: CSVAGTASYEQYF. For the CDR3, the DNA is TGCAGCGTAGCCGGGACAGCGTCCTACGAGCAGTACTTC.

This clone was seen just once. The genes are TRBV18 and TRBJ1-1; D remains ambiguous. Trimming took off 2 bases at V and 3 bases at J, with 7 bases between the two ends. Germline V CDR1 and CDR2: KGHSH, LQKENI. The CDR3 spans 13 residues. The CDR3 sequence is CASSPSGDTEAFF. CDR3 DNA: TGTGCCAGCTCACCAAGCGGGGACACTGAAGCTTTCTTT. Full variable domain (outside the CDR3, taken from reference TRBV18 and TRBJ1-1): NAGVMQNPRHLVRRRGQEARLRCSPMKGHSHVYWYRQLPEEGLKFMVYLQKENIIDESGMPKERFSAEFPKEGPSILRIQQVVRGDSAAYFCASSPSGDTEAFFGQGTRLTVV.

The CDR3 nucleotides are TGTGCCAGCAGCTTTTACGGGACAGCCTCCTACAATGAGCAGTTCTTC. Amino acid sequence: CASSFYGTASYNEQFF. V usage is TRBV7-3 and J usage is TRBJ2-1; 7 nucleotides match TRBD1. The germline V gene encodes CDR1 SGHTA and CDR2 FQGTGA. V dropped 3 bases and J dropped 0; count of bases not matched to a gene: 5. This CDR3 spans 16 amino acids.

This clone was counted between two and nine times. The chain employs TRBV28 and TRBJ2-2, with 7 bases fitting TRBD2. Germline CDR1 and CDR2: MDHEN and SYDVKM. CDR3 length: 14 residues. V was clipped by 6 bases and J by 4 bases; unmatched bases: 5. The CDR3 spells CASRVGLVTGELFF. The CDR3 nucleotides are TGTGCCAGCAGGGTAGGACTAGTCACCGGGGAGCTGTTTTTT.

The chain uses TRBV7-2 and TRBJ2-1; 9 bases are a match to TRBD2. Germline V gene sequence: CDR1 SGHTA, CDR2 FQGNSA. The CDR3 is 14 amino acids. Losses at the gene ends were 3 bases for V and 6 bases for J; bases not matched to a gene: 3. This CDR3 reads CASSFSGSINEQFF. DNA of the CDR3: TGTGCCAGCAGCTTTAGCGGGAGTATCAATGAGCAGTTCTTC.

The chain carries TRBV6-1 and TRBJ2-1; 9 bases map to TRBD1. Germline CDR1 MNHNS, CDR2 SASEGT. The length of the CDR3 is 16 residues. With V trimmed by 3 bases and J by 8 bases, 11 bases remained unmatched. The DNA for the CDR3 is TGTGCCAGCAGTGAGTCTGGACAGGGGATCCGGGATGAGCAGTTCTTC. The encoded protein is CASSESGQGIRDEQFF.

This sequence joins TRBV18 and TRBJ2-5, with TRBD2 matching over 14 bases. V trimming: 3 bases; J trimming: 5 bases; junction bases outside the gene matches: 5. Per the germline V gene, CDR1 is KGHSH and CDR2 is LQKENI. The CDR3 sequence is 16 residues long. CDR3 coding DNA: TGTGCCAGCTCACCGGGGACTAGCGGGAGTCGGGAGACCCAGTACTTC. This translates into CASSPGTSGSRETQYF.

This clone was recorded once. The gene calls are TRBV10-3 and TRBJ1-2, with 9 bases that match TRBD1. The CDR3 covers 15 residues. Germline CDR1 and CDR2: ENHRY and SYGVKD. With V trimmed by 3 bases and J by 2 bases, 4 bases remained unmatched. CDR3 bases: TGTGCCATCAGTGATCCGACAGGGGGGAACTATGGCTACACCTTC. Amino acids: CAISDPTGGNYGYTF.

This sequence joins TRBV15 and TRBJ2-5; possible D gene TRBD1, 7 bases. From germline, CDR1 is LNHNV and CDR2 YYDKDF (reference sequence). CDR3 length: 14 residues. The V end lost 5 bases, the J end lost 4 bases, and 14 bases lay between the germline ends. Here the CDR3 reads CATSERQGLETQYF. In nucleotides, the CDR3 is TGTGCCACCAGCGAACGACAGGGACTAGAGACCCAGTACTTC. The variable domain in full, completed from reference TRBV15 and TRBJ2-5, reads DAMVIQNPRYQVTQFGKPVTLSCSQTLNHNVMYWYQQKSSQAPKLLFHYYDKDFNNEADTPDNFQSRRPNTSFCFLDIRSPGLGDTAMYLCATSERQGLETQYFGPGTRLLVL.

The V gene is TRBV6-1, the J gene TRBJ2-1, with D possibly matching TRBD2 (6 bases). V lost 5 bases and J lost 8, with 13 bases in between. CDR1 and CDR2 (germline): MNHNS, SASEGT. The CDR3 is made up of 13 amino acids. The DNA of the CDR3 is TGTGCCAGCAGTCGAGGGTGGGGGGATGAGCAGTTCTTC. This gives the protein CASSRGWGDEQFF.

The gene calls are TRBV4-3 and TRBJ2-3; possible D gene TRBD2, 6 bases. Germline values: CDR1 LGHNA, CDR2 YSLEER. V shed 4 bases and J shed 6 bases, with 17 bases lying between them. This CDR3 has 15 residues. The CDR3 protein is CASSLRVTGVDTQYF. In nucleotides, the CDR3 is TGCGCCAGCAGCCTGAGGGTGACGGGGGTGGATACGCAGTATTTT.

This rearrangement joins TRBV9 to TRBJ2-1; D possibly corresponds to TRBD1 (6 bases). Germline CDR1 SGDLS, CDR2 YYNGEE. The CDR3 is 16 residues long. V gave up 0 bases and J gave up 2 bases, with 12 bases separating them. In nucleotides, the CDR3 is TGTGCCAGCAGCGTAGGAGAGGGGGTCACCTACAATGAGCAGTTCTTC. Protein product: CASSVGEGVTYNEQFF. The entire variable domain, with the rest obtained from reference TRBV9 and TRBJ2-1, is as follows: DSGVTQTPKHLITATGQRVTLRCSPRSGDLSVYWYQQSLDQGLQFLIQYYNGEERAKGNILERFSAQQFPDLHSELNLSSLELGDSALYFCASSVGEGVTYNEQFFGPGTRLTVL.

This chain connects TRBV5-4 to TRBJ2-2; D might be TRBD1 (6 bases). The CDR3 totals 15 residues. V gave up 1 base and J gave up 5 bases, with 12 bases separating them. Germline V gene data show CDR1 as SGHNT and CDR2 as YYREEE (reference sequence). This CDR3 is CASSLSGVGTGELFF. The CDR3 nucleotides are TGTGCCAGCAGCTTGTCAGGGGTTGGAACCGGGGAGCTGTTTTTT.

The chain has TRBV5-1 and TRBJ2-6, with 9 nucleotides matching TRBD1. There are 16 residues in the CDR3. The ends lost 9 bases at V and 0 bases at J; junction bases unmatched: 7. Per germline, CDR1 SGHRS and CDR2 YFSETQ. Here the CDR3 reads CATGTGLSSGANVLTF. For the CDR3, the DNA is TGCGCCACCGGGACAGGGCTATCCTCTGGGGCCAACGTCCTGACTTTC.

This sequence joins TRBV2 and TRBJ2-5; D not resolved. The CDR3 has 10 residues. Looked up from germline, CDR1 is SNHLY and CDR2 is FYNNEI. V lost 3 bases and J lost 7, with 3 bases in between. CDR3: CASSEATQYF. DNA of the CDR3: TGTGCCAGCAGTGAGGCGACCCAGTACTTC.

This clone has just a few counts. The CDR3 region is CASSVELGTYQETQYF. DNA of the CDR3: TGTGCCAGCAGCGTAGAACTAGGGACATACCAAGAGACCCAGTACTTC. V gene TRBV9 combines with J gene TRBJ2-5; possible D gene TRBD1, 6 bases. Germline V gene sequence: CDR1 SGDLS, CDR2 YYNGEE. The CDR3 extends over 16 amino acids. Trimming pared 0 bases from V and 0 bases from J, leaving 12 bases between.

The V call is TRBV14, the J call TRBJ1-2; D unresolved. This CDR3 has 15 residues. V was shortened by 0 bases and J by 1 base, with 9 bases between the two germline ends. Germline V gene lookup returns CDR1 SGHDN and CDR2 FVKESK. The CDR3 here is CASSQDERVNYGYTF. As DNA, the CDR3 is TGTGCCAGCAGCCAAGATGAGCGGGTTAACTATGGCTACACCTTC.